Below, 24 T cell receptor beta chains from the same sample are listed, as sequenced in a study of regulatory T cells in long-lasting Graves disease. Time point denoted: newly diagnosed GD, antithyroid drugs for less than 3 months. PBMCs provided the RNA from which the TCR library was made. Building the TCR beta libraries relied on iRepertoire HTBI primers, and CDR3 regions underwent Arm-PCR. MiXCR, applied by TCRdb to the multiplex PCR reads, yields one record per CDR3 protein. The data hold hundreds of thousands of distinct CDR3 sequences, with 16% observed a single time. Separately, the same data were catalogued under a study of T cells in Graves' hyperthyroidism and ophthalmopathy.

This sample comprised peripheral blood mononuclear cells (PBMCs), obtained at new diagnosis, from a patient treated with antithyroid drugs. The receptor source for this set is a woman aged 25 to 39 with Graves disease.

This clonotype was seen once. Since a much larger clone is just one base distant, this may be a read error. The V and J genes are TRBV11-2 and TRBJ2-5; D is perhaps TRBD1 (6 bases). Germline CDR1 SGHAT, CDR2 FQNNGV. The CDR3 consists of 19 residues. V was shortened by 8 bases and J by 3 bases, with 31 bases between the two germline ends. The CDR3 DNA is TGTGCCAGCGAAAGCCAGGGTGCTGGCTCGGGACAAACTAAAGAGACCCAGTACTTC. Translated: CASESQGAGSGQTKETQYF. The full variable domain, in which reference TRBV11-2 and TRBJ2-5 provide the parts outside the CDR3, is EAGVAQSPRYKIIEKRQSVAFWCNPISGHATLYWYQQILGQGPKLLIQFQNNGVVDDSQLPKDRFSAERLKGVDSTLKIQPAKLEDSAVYLCASESQGAGSGQTKETQYFGPGTRLLVL.

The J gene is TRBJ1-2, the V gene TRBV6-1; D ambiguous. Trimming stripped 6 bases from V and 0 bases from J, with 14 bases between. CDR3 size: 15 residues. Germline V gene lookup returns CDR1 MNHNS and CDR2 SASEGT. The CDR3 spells CASSHHEIANYGYTF. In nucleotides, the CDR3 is TGTGCCAGCAGCCACCACGAAATAGCTAACTATGGCTACACCTTC.

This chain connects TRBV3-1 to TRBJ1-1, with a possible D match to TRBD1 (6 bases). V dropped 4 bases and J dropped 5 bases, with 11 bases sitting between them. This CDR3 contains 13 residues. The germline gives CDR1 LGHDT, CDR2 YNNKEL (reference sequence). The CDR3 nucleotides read TGTGCCAGCAGCCTCAGGGGTAGGACTGAAGCTTTCTTT. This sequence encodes CASSLRGRTEAFF.

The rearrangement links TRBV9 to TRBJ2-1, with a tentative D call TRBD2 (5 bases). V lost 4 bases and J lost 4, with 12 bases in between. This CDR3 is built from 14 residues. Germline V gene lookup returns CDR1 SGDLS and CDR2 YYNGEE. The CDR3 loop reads CASSPEGEYNEQFF. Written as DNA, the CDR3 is TGTGCCAGCAGCCCCGAGGGTGAGTACAATGAGCAGTTCTTC.

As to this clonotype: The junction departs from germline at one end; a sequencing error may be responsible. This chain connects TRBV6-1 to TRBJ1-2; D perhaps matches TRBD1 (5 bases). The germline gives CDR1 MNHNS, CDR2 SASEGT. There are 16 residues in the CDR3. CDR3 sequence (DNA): TGTGCCAGCAGCTACGGGGGGGAGCGTCCTAACTATGGCCACACCTTC. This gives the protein CASSYGGERPNYGHTF.

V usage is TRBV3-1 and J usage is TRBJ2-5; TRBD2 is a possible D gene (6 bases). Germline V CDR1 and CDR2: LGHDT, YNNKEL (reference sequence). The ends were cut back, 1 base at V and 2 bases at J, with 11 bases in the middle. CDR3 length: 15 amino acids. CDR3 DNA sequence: TGTGCCAGCAGCCAAGCAGGCCTAGCGCAAGAGACCCAGTACTTC. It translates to CASSQAGLAQETQYF.

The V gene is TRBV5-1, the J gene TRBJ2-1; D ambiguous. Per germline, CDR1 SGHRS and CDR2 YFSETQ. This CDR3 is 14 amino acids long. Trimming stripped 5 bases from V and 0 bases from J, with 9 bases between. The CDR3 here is CASRSGPSYNEQFF. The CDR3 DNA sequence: TGCGCCAGCAGGTCCGGGCCCTCCTACAATGAGCAGTTCTTC.

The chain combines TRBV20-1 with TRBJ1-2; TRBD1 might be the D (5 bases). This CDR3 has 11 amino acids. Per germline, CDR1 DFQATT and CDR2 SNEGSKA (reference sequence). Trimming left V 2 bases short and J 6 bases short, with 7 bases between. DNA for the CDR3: TGCAGTGCTAGAAGGGACGATGGCTACACCTTC. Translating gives CSARRDDGYTF.

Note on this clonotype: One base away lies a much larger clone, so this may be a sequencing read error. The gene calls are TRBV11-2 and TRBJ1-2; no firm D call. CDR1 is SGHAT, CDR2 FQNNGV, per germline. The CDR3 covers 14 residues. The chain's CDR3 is CASGLGPFGYGYTF. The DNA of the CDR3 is TGTGCCAGCGGCTTAGGTCCTTTTGGGTATGGCTACACCTTC.

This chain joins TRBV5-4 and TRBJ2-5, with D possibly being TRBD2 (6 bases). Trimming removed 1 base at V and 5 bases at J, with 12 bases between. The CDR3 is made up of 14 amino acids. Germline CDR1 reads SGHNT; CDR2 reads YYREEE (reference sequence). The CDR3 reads CASSLQGGGETQYF. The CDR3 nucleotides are TGTGCCAGCAGCTTGCAGGGTGGGGGGGAGACCCAGTACTTC.

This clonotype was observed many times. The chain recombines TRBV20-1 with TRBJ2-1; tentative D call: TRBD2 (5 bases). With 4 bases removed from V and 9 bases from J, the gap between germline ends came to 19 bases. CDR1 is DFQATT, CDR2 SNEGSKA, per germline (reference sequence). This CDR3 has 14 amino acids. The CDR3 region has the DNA TGCAGTGCTACCCCCCCTGTTAGCGTCGGTGAGCAGTTCTTC. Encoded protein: CSATPPVSVGEQFF.

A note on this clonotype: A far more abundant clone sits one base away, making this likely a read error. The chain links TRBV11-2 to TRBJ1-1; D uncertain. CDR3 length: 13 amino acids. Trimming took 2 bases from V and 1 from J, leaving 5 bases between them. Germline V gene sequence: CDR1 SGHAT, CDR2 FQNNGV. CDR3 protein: CASSLHWNTEAFF. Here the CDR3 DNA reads TGTGCCAGCAGCTTACACTGGAACACTGAAGCTTTCTTT.

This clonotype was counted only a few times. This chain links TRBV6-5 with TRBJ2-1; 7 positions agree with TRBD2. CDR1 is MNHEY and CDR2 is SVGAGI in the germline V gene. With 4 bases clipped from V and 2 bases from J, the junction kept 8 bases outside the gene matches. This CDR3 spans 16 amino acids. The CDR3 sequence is CASSSPQRETYNEQFF. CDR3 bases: TGTGCCAGCAGTTCCCCGCAGCGGGAAACCTACAATGAGCAGTTCTTC.

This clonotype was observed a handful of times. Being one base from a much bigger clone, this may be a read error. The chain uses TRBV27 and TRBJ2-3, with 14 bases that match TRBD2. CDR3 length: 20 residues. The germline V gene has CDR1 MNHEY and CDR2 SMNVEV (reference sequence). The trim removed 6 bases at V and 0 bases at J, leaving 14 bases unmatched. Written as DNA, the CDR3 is TGTGCCAGCAGACGGGGGACTAGCGGGAGATCGAGGCCTAGCACAGATACGCAGTATTTT. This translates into CASRRGTSGRSRPSTDTQYF.

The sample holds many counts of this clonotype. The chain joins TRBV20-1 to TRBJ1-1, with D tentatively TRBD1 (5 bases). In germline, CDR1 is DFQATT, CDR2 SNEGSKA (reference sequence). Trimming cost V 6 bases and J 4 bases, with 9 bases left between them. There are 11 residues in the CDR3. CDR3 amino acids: CSAGPATEAFF. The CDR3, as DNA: TGCAGTGCGGGGCCGGCCACTGAAGCTTTCTTT.

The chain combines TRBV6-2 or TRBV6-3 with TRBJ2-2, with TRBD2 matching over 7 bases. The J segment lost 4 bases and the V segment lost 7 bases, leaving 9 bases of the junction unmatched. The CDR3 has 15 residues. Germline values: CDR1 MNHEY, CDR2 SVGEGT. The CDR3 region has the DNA TGTGCCAGCATTGGGGGGGACCTGCTCACCGGGGAGCTGTTTTTT. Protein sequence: CASIGGDLLTGELFF.

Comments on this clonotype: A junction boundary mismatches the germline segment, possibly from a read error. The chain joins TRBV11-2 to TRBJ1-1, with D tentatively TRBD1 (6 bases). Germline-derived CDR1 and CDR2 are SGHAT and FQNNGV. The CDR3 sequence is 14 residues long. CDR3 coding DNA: TGTGCCAGCAGCTTCCAGGGGACGAACACTGAAGCTCTCTTT. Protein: CASSFQGTNTEALF.

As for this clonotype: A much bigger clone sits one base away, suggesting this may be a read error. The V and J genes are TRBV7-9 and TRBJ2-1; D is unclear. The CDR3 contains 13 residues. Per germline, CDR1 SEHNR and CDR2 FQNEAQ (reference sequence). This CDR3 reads CASSGVGYNGQFF. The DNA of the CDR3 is TGTGCCAGCAGCGGGGTGGGGTACAATGGGCAGTTCTTC.

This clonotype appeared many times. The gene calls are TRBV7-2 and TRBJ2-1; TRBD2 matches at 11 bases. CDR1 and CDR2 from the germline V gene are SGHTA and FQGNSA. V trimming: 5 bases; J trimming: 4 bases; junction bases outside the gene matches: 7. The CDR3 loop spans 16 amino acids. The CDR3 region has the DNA TGTGCCAGCAGCATTAGCGGGAGGGGCGTATACAATGAGCAGTTCTTC. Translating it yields CASSISGRGVYNEQFF.

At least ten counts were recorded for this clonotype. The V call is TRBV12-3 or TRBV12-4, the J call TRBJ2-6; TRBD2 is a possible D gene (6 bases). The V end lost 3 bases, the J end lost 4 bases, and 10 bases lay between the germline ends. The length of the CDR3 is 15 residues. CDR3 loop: CASSFQGLGANVLTF. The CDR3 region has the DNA TGTGCCAGCAGTTTCCAGGGACTGGGGGCCAACGTCCTGACTTTC.

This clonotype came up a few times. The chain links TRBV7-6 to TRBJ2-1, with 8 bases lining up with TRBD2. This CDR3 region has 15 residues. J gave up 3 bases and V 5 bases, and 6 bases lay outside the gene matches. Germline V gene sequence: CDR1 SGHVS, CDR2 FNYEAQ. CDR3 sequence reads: CASSPESGSYNEQFF. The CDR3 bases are TGTGCCAGCAGCCCGGAGAGCGGGAGCTACAATGAGCAGTTCTTC. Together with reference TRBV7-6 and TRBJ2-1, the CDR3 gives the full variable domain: GAGVSQSPRYKVTKRGQDVALRCDPISGHVSLYWYRQALGQGPEFLTYFNYEAQQDKSGLPNDRFSAERPEGSISTLTIQRTEQRDSAMYRCASSPESGSYNEQFFGPGTRLTVL.

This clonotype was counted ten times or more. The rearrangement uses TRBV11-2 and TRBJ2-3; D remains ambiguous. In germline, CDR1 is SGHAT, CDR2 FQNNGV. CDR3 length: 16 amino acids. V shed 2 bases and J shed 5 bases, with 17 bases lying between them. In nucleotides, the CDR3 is TGTGCCAGCAGCTTAATCGAGCCCCTTAGGAGAGATACGCAGTATTTT. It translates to CASSLIEPLRRDTQYF.

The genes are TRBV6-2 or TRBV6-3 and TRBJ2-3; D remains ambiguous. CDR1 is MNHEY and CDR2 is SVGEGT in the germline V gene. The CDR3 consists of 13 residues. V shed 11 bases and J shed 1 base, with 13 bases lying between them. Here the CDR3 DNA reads TGTGCCGGGCACTCCCAGCGCACAGATACGCAGTATTTT. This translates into CAGHSQRTDTQYF.

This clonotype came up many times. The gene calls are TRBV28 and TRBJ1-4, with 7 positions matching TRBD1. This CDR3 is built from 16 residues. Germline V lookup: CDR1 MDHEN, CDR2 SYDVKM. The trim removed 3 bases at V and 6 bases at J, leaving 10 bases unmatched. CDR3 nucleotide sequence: TGTGCCAGCAGTTTCGGGACCCGGGACAGACATGAAAAACTGTTTTTT. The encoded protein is CASSFGTRDRHEKLFF.